The clone carrying this TCR beta chain turned up a few times. Its antigen is undetermined. Its ends do not fully match the called genes, so a read error is possible. Construction of TCR beta libraries relied on iRepertoire HTBI primers and on Arm-PCR targeting CDR3 regions. TCRdb re-analysed the multiplex PCR reads in MiXCR, keeping a single row per CDR3 protein. In the table there are 250,000 to 300,000 distinct CDR3 sequences, 20% to 25% of which are singletons. Indicated time point: persistent/refractory GD, antithyroid drugs over 5 years with positive TRAb. There was RNA extracted from PBMCs, and the TCR library was made from it. Criteria from the American Thyroid Association guidelines were applied to diagnose Graves' disease. The authors drew 9 to 10 milliliters of peripheral blood into EDTA tubes. There are 15 residues in the CDR3. Looked up from germline, CDR1 is SGHRS and CDR2 is YFSETQ. The record originates from a study of regulatory T cells in long-lasting Graves disease. Findings and caveats of the study: Persistent Graves' patients possessed reduced TCR diversity relative to recently diagnosed ones.

This sample comprised peripheral blood mononuclear cells (PBMCs), obtained when the disease was refractory, from a patient treated with antithyroid drugs. The V gene is TRBV5-1, the J gene TRBJ1-6, with TRBD1 as a possible D gene (5 bases). The sequence derives from a female donor with Graves disease. Written as DNA, the CDR3 is TGCGCCAGCACCTTGGGGACGGCGTCGAGTTCACCCCTCCACTTT. This codes for CASTLGTASSSPLHF.